This T cell receptor beta chain comes out of a study of T cell changes during pregnancy in multiple sclerosis. Sequencing used immunoSEQ multiplex PCR; TCRdb keeps in-frame clones, though not all of them. The sample lists more than 35,000 clones; around 93% were seen once. Germline CDR1 is MDHEN and CDR2 is SYDVKM. V lost 5 bases and J lost 6, with 17 bases in between. This CDR3 has 15 residues. The chain employs TRBV28 and TRBJ1-5; D ambiguous. This receptor was identified in a female donor in good health, enrolled as a control in a pregnancy study. The sample here was CD4+ T cells from peripheral blood mononuclear cells, taken in the third trimester of pregnancy. The CDR3 here is CASSPTGLLGQPQHF. CDR3 nucleotide sequence: TGTGCCAGCAGTCCGACCGGACTTCTGGGTCAGCCCCAGCATTTT.